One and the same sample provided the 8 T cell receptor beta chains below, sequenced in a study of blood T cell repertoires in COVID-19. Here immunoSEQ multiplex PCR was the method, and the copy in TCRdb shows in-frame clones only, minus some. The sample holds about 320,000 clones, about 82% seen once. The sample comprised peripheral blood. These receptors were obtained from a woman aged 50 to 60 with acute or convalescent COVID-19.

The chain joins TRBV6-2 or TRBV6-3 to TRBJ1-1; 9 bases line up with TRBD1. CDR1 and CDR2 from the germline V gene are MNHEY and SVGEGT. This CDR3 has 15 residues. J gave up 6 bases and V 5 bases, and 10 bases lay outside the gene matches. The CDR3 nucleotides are TGTGCCAGCAGTAGTCCCGGGACAGGGTGGGCTGAAGCTTTCTTT. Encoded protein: CASSSPGTGWAEAFF.

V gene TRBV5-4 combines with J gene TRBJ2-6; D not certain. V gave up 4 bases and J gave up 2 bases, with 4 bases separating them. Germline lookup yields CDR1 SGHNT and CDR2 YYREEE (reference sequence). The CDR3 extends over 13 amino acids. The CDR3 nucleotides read TGTGCCAGCAGCCTCGCTGGGGCCAACGTCCTGACTTTC. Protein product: CASSLAGANVLTF.

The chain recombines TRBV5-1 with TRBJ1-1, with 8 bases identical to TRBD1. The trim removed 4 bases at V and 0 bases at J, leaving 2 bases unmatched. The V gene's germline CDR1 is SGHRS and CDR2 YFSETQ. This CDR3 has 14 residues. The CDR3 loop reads CASSPDRVNTEAFF. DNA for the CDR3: TGCGCCAGCAGCCCGGACAGGGTGAACACTGAAGCTTTCTTT.

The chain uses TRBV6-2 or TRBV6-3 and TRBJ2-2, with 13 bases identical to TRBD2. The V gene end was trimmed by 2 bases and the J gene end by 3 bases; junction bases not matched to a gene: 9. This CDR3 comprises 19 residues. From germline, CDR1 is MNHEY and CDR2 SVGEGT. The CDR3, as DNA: TGTGCCAGCAGTTACCCGGGACTAGCGGGATTATTGGACACCGGGGAGCTGTTTTTT. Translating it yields CASSYPGLAGLLDTGELFF.

The CDR3 sequence: CASSEFATSGSGNEQFF. In DNA form, the CDR3 reads TGTGCCAGCAGTGAATTTGCGACTAGCGGCTCCGGCAATGAGCAGTTCTTC. This chain links TRBV25-1 with TRBJ2-1; 9 bases align to TRBD2. Germline CDR1 MGHDK, CDR2 SYGVNS. V shed 1 base, J shed 6 bases, and the junction held 10 bases outside the gene matches. The CDR3 is 17 residues long.

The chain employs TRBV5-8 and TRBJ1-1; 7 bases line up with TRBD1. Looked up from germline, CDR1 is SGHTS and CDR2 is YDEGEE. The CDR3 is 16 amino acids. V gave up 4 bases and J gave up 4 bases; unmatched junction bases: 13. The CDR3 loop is CASSGPLGTVSTEAFF. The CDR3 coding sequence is TGTGCCAGCAGCGGGCCCCTGGGGACAGTTAGCACTGAAGCTTTCTTT.

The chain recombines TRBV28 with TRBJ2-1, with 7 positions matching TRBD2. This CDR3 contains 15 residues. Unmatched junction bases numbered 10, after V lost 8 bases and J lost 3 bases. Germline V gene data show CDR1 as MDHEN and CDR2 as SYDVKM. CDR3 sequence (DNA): TGTGCCAGCGGGGTCTCCTCGGGGGGCTACAATGAGCAGTTCTTC. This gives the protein CASGVSSGGYNEQFF.

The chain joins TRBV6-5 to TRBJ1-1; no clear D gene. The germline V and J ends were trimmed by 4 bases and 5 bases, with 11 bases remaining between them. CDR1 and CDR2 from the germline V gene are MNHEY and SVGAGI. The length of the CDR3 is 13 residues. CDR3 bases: TGTGCCAGCAGTTGGAGCGACCCGACTGAAGCTTTCTTT. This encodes CASSWSDPTEAFF.